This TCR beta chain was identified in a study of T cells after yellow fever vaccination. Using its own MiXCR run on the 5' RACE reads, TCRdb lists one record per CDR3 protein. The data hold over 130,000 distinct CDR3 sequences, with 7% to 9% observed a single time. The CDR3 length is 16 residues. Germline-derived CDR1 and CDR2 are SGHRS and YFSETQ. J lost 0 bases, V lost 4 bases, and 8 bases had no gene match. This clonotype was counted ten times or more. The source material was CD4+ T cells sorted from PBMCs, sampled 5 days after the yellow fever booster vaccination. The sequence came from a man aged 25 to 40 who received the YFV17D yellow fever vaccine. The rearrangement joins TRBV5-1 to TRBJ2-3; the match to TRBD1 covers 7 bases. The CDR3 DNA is TGCGCCAGCAGCGGCGCCAGGGGGTTCAGCACAGATACGCAGTATTTT. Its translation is CASSGARGFSTDTQYF.